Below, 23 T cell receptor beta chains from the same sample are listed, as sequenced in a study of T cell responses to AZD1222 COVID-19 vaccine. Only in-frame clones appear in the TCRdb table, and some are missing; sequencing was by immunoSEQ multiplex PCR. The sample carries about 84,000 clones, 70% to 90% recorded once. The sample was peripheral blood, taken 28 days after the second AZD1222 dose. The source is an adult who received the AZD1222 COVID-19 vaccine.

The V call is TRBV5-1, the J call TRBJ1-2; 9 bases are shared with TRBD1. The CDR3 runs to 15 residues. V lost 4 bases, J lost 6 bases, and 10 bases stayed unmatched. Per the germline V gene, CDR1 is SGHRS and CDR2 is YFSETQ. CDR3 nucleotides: TGCGCCAGCAGCCAAATTACAGGGGGCGCTAATGGCTACACCTTC. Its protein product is CASSQITGGANGYTF.

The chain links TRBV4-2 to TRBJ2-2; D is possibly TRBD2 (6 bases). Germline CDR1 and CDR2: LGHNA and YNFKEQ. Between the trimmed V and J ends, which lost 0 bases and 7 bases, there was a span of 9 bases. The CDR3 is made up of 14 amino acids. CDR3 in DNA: TGTGCCAGCAGCCAAGATACTAGCCTCGGGGAGCTGTTTTTT. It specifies CASSQDTSLGELFF.

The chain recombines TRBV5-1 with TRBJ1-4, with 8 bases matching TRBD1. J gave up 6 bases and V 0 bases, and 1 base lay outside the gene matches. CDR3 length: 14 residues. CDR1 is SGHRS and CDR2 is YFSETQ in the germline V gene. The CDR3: CASSLGQGYEKLFF. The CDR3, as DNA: TGCGCCAGCAGCTTGGGACAGGGGTATGAAAAACTGTTTTTT. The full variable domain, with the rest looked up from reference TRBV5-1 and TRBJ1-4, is KAGVTQTPRYLIKTRGQQVTLSCSPISGHRSVSWYQQTPGQGLQFLFEYFSETQRNKGNFPGRFSGRQFSNSRSEMNVSTLELGDSALYLCASSLGQGYEKLFFGSGTQLSVL.

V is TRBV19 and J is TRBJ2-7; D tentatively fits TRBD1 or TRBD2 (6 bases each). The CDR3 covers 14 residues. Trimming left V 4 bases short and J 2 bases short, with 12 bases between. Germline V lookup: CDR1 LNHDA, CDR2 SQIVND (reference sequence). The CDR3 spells CASSRDGGTYEQYF. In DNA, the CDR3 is TGTGCCAGTAGTAGAGACGGGGGCACCTACGAGCAGTACTTC. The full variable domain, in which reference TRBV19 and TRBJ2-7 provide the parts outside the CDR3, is DGGITQSPKYLFRKEGQNVTLSCEQNLNHDAMYWYRQDPGQGLRLIYYSQIVNDFQKGDIAEGYSVSREKKESFPLTVTSAQKNPTAFYLCASSRDGGTYEQYFGPGTRLTVT.

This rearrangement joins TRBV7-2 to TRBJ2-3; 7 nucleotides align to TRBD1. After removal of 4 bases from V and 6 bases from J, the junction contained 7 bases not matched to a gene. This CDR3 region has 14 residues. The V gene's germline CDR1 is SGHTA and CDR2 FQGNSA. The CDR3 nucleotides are TGTGCCAGCAGCTCGAGACAGGGTGGGGATACGCAGTATTTT. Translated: CASSSRQGGDTQYF.

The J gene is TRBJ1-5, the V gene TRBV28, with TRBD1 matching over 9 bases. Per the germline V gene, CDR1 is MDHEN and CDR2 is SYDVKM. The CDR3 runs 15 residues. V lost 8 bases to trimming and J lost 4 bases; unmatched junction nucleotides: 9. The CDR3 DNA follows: TGTGCCAGCCGTGGAACCGGGACAGGGAATCAGCCCCAGCATTTT. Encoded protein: CASRGTGTGNQPQHF.

The CDR3 here is CASSTTFPGLNGELFF. The CDR3 nucleotides are TGTGCCAGCAGCACCACATTTCCGGGCTTGAACGGGGAGCTGTTTTTT. The chain combines TRBV13 with TRBJ2-2, with D hard to call. Germline values: CDR1 PRHDT, CDR2 FYEKMQ (reference sequence). V was shortened by 5 bases and J by 7 bases, with 20 bases between the two germline ends. This CDR3 has 16 residues.

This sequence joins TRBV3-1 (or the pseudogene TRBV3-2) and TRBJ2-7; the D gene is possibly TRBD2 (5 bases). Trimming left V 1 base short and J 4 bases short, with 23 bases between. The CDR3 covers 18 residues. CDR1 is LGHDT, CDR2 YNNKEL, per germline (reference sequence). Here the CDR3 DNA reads TGTGCCAGCAGCCAAGTTGCCCTACGGGGTTGGCTAAATTACGAGCAGTACTTC. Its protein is CASSQVALRGWLNYEQYF.

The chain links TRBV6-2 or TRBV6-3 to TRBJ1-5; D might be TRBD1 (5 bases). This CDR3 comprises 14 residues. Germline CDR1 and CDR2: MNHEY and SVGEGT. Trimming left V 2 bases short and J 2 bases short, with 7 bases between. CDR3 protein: CASSYRGGNQPQHF. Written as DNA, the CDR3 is TGTGCCAGCAGTTACAGAGGGGGCAATCAGCCCCAGCATTTT.

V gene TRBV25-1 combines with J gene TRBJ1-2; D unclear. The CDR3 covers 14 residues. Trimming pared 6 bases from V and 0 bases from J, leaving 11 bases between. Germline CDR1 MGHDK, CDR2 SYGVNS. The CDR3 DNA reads TGTGCCAGCAGGGGCCTGTCCTCTAACTATGGCTACACCTTC. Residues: CASRGLSSNYGYTF.

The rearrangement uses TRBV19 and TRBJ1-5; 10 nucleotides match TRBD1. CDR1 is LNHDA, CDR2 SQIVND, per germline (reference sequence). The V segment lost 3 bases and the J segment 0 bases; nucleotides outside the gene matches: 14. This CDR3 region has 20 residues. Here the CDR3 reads CASSILRQGAYITSNQPQHF. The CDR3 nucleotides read TGTGCCAGTAGTATCCTAAGACAGGGGGCATACATAACTAGCAATCAGCCCCAGCATTTT.

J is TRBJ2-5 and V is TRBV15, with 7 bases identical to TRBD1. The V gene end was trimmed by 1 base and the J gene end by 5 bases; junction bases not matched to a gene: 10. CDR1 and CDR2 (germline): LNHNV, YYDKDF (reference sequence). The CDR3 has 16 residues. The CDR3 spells CATSRGDSSRVETQYF. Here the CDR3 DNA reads TGTGCCACCAGCAGAGGGGACAGTTCACGGGTGGAGACCCAGTACTTC.

The CDR3 DNA sequence: TGTGCCTGGACCCTCAGGGACAGCGATGAGCAGTTCTTC. As protein: CAWTLRDSDEQFF. The V gene is TRBV30, the J gene TRBJ2-1; 7 nucleotides line up with TRBD1. The CDR3 extends over 13 amino acids. V trimming: 4 bases; J trimming: 8 bases; junction bases outside the gene matches: 8. Per germline, CDR1 GTSNPN and CDR2 SVGIG (reference sequence).

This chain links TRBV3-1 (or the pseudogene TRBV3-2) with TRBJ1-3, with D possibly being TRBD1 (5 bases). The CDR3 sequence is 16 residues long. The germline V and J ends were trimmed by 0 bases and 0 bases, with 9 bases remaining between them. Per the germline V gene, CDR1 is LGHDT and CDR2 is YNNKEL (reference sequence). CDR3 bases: TGTGCCAGCAGCCAAGATGGGGCAGACTCTGGAAACACCATATATTTT. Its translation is CASSQDGADSGNTIYF.

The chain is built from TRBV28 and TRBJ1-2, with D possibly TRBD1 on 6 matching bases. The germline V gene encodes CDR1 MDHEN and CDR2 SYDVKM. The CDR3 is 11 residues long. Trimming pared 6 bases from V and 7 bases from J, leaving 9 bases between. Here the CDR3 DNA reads TGTGCCAGCAGCTCCAGGGGTGGCTACACCTTC. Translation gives CASSSRGGYTF.

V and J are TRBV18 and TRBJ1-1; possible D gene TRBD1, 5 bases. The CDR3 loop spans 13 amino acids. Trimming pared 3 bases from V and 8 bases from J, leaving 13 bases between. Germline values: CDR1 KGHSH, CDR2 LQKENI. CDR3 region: CASSPTEGVEAFF. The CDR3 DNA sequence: TGTGCCAGCTCACCTACGGAAGGGGTGGAAGCTTTCTTT.

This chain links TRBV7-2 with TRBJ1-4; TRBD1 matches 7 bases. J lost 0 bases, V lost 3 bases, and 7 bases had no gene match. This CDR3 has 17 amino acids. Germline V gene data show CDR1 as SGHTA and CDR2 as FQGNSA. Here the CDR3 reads CASSFDPGGATNEKLFF. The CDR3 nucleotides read TGTGCCAGCAGCTTTGACCCAGGGGGAGCAACTAATGAAAAACTGTTTTTT.

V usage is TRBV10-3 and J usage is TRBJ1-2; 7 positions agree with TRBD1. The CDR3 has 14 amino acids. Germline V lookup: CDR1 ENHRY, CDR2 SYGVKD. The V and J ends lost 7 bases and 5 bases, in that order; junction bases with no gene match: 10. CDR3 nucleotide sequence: TGTGCCATCAAAGGGACAGCCCTAGAGTATGGCTACACCTTC. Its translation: CAIKGTALEYGYTF.

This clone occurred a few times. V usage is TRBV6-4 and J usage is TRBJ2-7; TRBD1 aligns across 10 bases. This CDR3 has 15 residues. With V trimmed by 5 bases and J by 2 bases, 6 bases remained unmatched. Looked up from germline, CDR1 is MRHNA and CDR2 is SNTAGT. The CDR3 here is CASSRDRGPTYEQYF. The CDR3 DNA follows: TGTGCCAGCAGTAGAGACAGGGGGCCAACCTACGAGCAGTACTTC.

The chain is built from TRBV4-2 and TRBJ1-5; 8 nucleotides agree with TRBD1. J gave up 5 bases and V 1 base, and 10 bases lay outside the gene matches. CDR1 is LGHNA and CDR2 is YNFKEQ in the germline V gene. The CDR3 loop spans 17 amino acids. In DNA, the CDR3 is TGTGCCAGCAGCCAAGTGGGCCAGGGGGCGCGGGATCAGCCCCAGCATTTT. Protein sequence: CASSQVGQGARDQPQHF.

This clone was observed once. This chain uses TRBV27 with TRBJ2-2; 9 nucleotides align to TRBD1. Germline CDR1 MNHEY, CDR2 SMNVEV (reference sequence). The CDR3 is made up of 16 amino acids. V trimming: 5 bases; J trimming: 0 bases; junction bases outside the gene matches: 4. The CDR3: CASSTTGGANTGELFF. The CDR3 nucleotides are TGTGCCAGCAGTACCACAGGGGGCGCGAACACCGGGGAGCTGTTTTTT.

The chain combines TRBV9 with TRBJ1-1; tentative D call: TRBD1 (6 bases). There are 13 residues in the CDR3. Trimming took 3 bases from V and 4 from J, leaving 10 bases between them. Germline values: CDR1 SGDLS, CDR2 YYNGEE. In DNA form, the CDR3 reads TGTGCCAGCAGCGGTTCAGGGGTCACTGAAGCTTTCTTT. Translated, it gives CASSGSGVTEAFF.

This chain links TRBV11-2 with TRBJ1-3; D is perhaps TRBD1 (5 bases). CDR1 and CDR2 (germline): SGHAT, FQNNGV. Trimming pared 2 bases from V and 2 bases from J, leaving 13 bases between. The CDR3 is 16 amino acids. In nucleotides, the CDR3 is TGTGCCAGCAGCTTAAGAGGTGCGGGGGCTGGAAACACCATATATTTT. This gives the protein CASSLRGAGAGNTIYF. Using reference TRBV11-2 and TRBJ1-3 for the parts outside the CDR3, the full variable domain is EAGVAQSPRYKIIEKRQSVAFWCNPISGHATLYWYQQILGQGPKLLIQFQNNGVVDDSQLPKDRFSAERLKGVDSTLKIQPAKLEDSAVYLCASSLRGAGAGNTIYFGEGSWLTVV.